Listed here are 4 T cell receptor beta chains from one sample, sequenced in a study of OX40 agonist ivuxolimab in advanced cancers. TCRdb's copy holds only in-frame clones and misses some; the assay was immunoSEQ multiplex PCR. The table has approximately 86,000 clones, 80% to 95% seen once. The source was CD4+ or CD8+ T cells sorted from blood, collected in a trial of the OX40 agonist ivuxolimab. Source of these receptors: an adult with an advanced solid tumor such as melanoma, head and neck, liver or kidney cancer.

The DNA for the CDR3 is TGTGCCAGCAGCTTAGTCGCGGGAGCATTAGAGCAGTACTTC. It translates to CASSLVAGALEQYF. The chain carries TRBV7-2 and TRBJ2-7, with TRBD2 identical over 7 bases. The V and J ends lost 1 base and 7 bases, in that order; junction bases with no gene match: 7. CDR1 SGHTA and CDR2 FQGNSA come from the germline V gene. CDR3 length equals 14 residues.

The genes are TRBV25-1 and TRBJ2-1; 10 positions match TRBD2. Germline V gene sequence: CDR1 MGHDK, CDR2 SYGVNS. J was trimmed by 7 bases and V by 2 bases; bases with no gene match: 5. The CDR3 spans 15 residues. In nucleotides, the CDR3 is TGTGCCAGCAGTGAAAGCGGGAGGGCGGGGAATGAGCAGTTCTTC. Translated, it gives CASSESGRAGNEQFF.

The chain has TRBV7-6 and TRBJ2-1; 11 positions agree with TRBD2. The germline V gene encodes CDR1 SGHVS and CDR2 FNYEAQ. After removal of 2 bases from V and 7 bases from J, the junction contained 13 bases not matched to a gene. The CDR3 has 18 amino acids. CDR3 bases: TGTGCCAGCAGCTTATCTGCGACTAGCGGGATAATTTGGAATGAGCAGTTCTTC. Its protein is CASSLSATSGIIWNEQFF. Full variable domain (rest looked up from reference TRBV7-6 and TRBJ2-1): GAGVSQSPRYKVTKRGQDVALRCDPISGHVSLYWYRQALGQGPEFLTYFNYEAQQDKSGLPNDRFSAERPEGSISTLTIQRTEQRDSAMYRCASSLSATSGIIWNEQFFGPGTRLTVL.

The CDR3 region is CASKGEGAHTGELFF. The DNA for the CDR3 is TGTGCCAGCAAGGGAGAAGGGGCGCACACCGGGGAGCTGTTTTTT. The chain is built from TRBV2 and TRBJ2-2; D possibly uses TRBD1 or TRBD2 (5 bases each). This CDR3 contains 15 residues. Germline loops: CDR1 SNHLY, CDR2 FYNNEI. The V end lost 7 bases, the J end lost 3 bases, and 15 bases lay between the germline ends.